These 24 T cell receptor beta chains were all obtained from the same sample, sequenced in a study of T cell clonotyping in hematopoietic cell transplantation. Data came from immunoSEQ multiplex PCR; TCRdb stores just in-frame clones and leaves some out. The top ten hold approximately 5% of the sample, which has over 15,000 clones, about nine tenths seen once. Sequencing was performed on peripheral blood mononuclear cells. The source of these receptors is a man between 35 and 55 years old in good health. Some clones in this sample may be carry-over from other donors' samples.

The chain is built from TRBV5-8 and TRBJ1-5; tentatively, D is TRBD1 (6 bases). V lost 2 bases and J lost 8, with 17 bases in between. This CDR3 spans 15 amino acids. Germline CDR1 reads SGHTS; CDR2 reads YDEGEE. This chain's CDR3 is CASSLGGRAQEPQHF. In DNA, the CDR3 is TGTGCCAGCAGCTTAGGGGGGAGGGCCCAGGAGCCCCAGCATTTT.

The rearrangement joins TRBV7-9 to TRBJ1-2; D possibly corresponds to TRBD1 (5 bases). Trimming stripped 1 base from V and 8 bases from J, with 8 bases between. This CDR3 contains 12 residues. In germline, CDR1 is SEHNR, CDR2 FQNEAQ (reference sequence). CDR3 nucleotides: TGTGCCAGCAGCTTAGATTACAGGGGCTACACCTTC. Translated: CASSLDYRGYTF. Drawing the rest from reference TRBV7-9 and TRBJ1-2, the complete variable domain is DTGVSQNPRHKITKRGQNVTFRCDPISEHNRLYWYRQTLGQGPEFLTYFQNEAQLEKSRLLSDRFSAERPKGSFSTLEIQRTEQGDSAMYLCASSLDYRGYTFGSGTRLTVV.

The CDR3 region has the DNA TGTGCCAGCAGCGTATCTCCCAAAGGGGCCGGGGAGCTGTTTTTT. Translating gives CASSVSPKGAGELFF. The chain joins TRBV9 to TRBJ2-2; possible D gene TRBD1, 5 bases. Germline V gene data show CDR1 as SGDLS and CDR2 as YYNGEE. The ends were cut back, 1 base at V and 6 bases at J, with 13 bases in the middle. The CDR3 contains 15 residues.

The genes are TRBV6-6 and TRBJ2-5; TRBD1 is a possible D gene (5 bases). Germline V gives CDR1 MNHNY, CDR2 SVGAGI (reference sequence). Trimming took off 7 bases at V and 3 bases at J, with 15 bases between the two ends. The CDR3 covers 14 residues. CDR3 DNA sequence: TGTGCCAGCACGTTGGTTCCAGGGAAAGAGACCCAGTACTTC. Protein: CASTLVPGKETQYF.

The chain uses TRBV25-1 and TRBJ1-4, with D tentatively TRBD1 (6 bases). The germline V and J ends were trimmed by 4 bases and 8 bases, with 17 bases remaining between them. Germline V lookup: CDR1 MGHDK, CDR2 SYGVNS. The CDR3 sequence is 15 residues long. As DNA, the CDR3 is TGTGCCAGCAGTGGCCCCGGACAGAAAGGGGAAAAACTGTTTTTT. Translating it yields CASSGPGQKGEKLFF.

The chain combines TRBV10-3 with TRBJ1-2; 12 positions agree with TRBD1. Losses at the gene ends were 10 bases for V and 6 bases for J; bases not matched to a gene: 6. The CDR3 consists of 13 residues. The germline V gene encodes CDR1 ENHRY and CDR2 SYGVKD. The CDR3 is CATRDRGPDGYTF. CDR3 nucleotides: TGTGCCACCCGGGACAGGGGGCCGGATGGCTACACCTTC.

This sequence joins TRBV6-1 and TRBJ1-6, with D possibly matching TRBD1 (5 bases). Trimming took off 0 bases at V and 10 bases at J, with 16 bases between the two ends. In germline, CDR1 is MNHNS, CDR2 SASEGT. This CDR3 has 16 amino acids. CDR3 DNA: TGTGCCAGCAGTGAAGCCGCCTTCCGGGCAGGGTCACCCCTCCACTTT. Protein: CASSEAAFRAGSPLHF.

The gene calls are TRBV5-5 and TRBJ1-3; perhaps TRBD1 as D (5 bases). Trimming cost V 0 bases and J 4 bases, with 11 bases left between them. The CDR3 length is 15 residues. Germline values: CDR1 SGHKS, CDR2 YYEKEE (reference sequence). This CDR3 is CASSLGHGAGNTIYF. As DNA, the CDR3 is TGTGCCAGCAGCTTGGGACATGGGGCCGGAAACACCATATATTTT.

The rearrangement links TRBV14 to TRBJ2-7, with 8 positions matching TRBD1. The CDR3 is 14 amino acids. V lost 3 bases to trimming and J lost 3 bases; unmatched junction nucleotides: 4. Germline V gene lookup returns CDR1 SGHDN and CDR2 FVKESK. The CDR3: CASSHNGQGYEQYF. In DNA form, the CDR3 reads TGTGCCAGCAGCCACAACGGACAGGGCTACGAGCAGTACTTC. The full variable domain, its missing parts supplied by reference TRBV14 and TRBJ2-7, is EAGVTQFPSHSVIEKGQTVTLRCDPISGHDNLYWYRRVMGKEIKFLLHFVKESKQDESGMPNNRFLAERTGGTYSTLKVQPAELEDSGVYFCASSHNGQGYEQYFGPGTRLTVT.

The rearrangement links TRBV19 to TRBJ1-5, with D unclear. V lost 6 bases and J lost 0, with 15 bases in between. This CDR3 spans 16 amino acids. From germline, CDR1 is LNHDA and CDR2 SQIVND (reference sequence). The CDR3 DNA is TGTGCCAGTAGGCTGACATACTCTTATAGCAATCAGCCCCAGCATTTT. This translates into CASRLTYSYSNQPQHF. Full variable domain (outside the CDR3, taken from reference TRBV19 and TRBJ1-5): DGGITQSPKYLFRKEGQNVTLSCEQNLNHDAMYWYRQDPGQGLRLIYYSQIVNDFQKGDIAEGYSVSREKKESFPLTVTSAQKNPTAFYLCASRLTYSYSNQPQHFGDGTRLSIL.

J is TRBJ2-6 and V is TRBV30, with D perhaps assigned TRBD1 or TRBD2 (5 bases each). V was pared by 4 bases and J by 2 bases, with 9 bases between. Germline CDR1 reads GTSNPN; CDR2 reads SVGIG (reference sequence). The CDR3 runs to 14 residues. CDR3 region: CAWNLGPGANVLTF. Here the CDR3 DNA reads TGTGCCTGGAATCTGGGACCTGGGGCCAACGTCCTGACTTTC.

This CDR3 reads CASSLVPVISGNTIYF. CDR3 bases: TGTGCCAGCAGCTTAGTTCCGGTGATCTCTGGAAACACCATATATTTT. The chain recombines TRBV7-2 with TRBJ1-3; D call uncertain. CDR3 length equals 16 residues. Germline CDR1 SGHTA, CDR2 FQGNSA. V was pared by 1 base and J by 0 bases, with 10 bases between.

V and J are TRBV4-2 and TRBJ1-4, with D unresolved. V dropped 1 base and J dropped 8 bases, with 14 bases sitting between them. The CDR3 is 15 amino acids. Looked up from germline, CDR1 is LGHNA and CDR2 is YNFKEQ. The chain's CDR3 is CASSQGLGLDEKLFF. The CDR3 DNA sequence: TGTGCCAGCAGCCAAGGACTAGGGCTGGACGAAAAACTGTTTTTT.

The gene calls are TRBV4-3 and TRBJ2-7; 9 bases match TRBD1. CDR1 and CDR2 from the germline V gene are LGHNA and YSLEER. CDR3 size: 16 residues. The ends lost 1 base at V and 1 base at J; junction bases unmatched: 5. CDR3 residues: CASSQGSTGGSYEQYF. CDR3 in DNA: TGCGCCAGCAGCCAAGGTTCGACAGGGGGTTCCTACGAGCAGTACTTC.

The count of this clone is one. The chain couples TRBV13 to TRBJ1-6; D gene uncertain. This CDR3 has 15 amino acids. The V gene lost 0 bases and the J gene lost 5 bases, with 8 bases spanning the gap. Germline values: CDR1 PRHDT, CDR2 FYEKMQ (reference sequence). CDR3 DNA: TGTGCCAGCAGCTTAGGCAGTGGGAATAATTCACCCCTCCACTTT. Its translation is CASSLGSGNNSPLHF.

The chain links TRBV2 to TRBJ1-2, with D unclear. This CDR3 has 14 residues. Trimming took off 2 bases at V and 3 bases at J, with 10 bases between the two ends. In germline, CDR1 is SNHLY, CDR2 FYNNEI. CDR3 amino acids: CASSELQIHYGYTF. The CDR3 DNA is TGTGCCAGCAGTGAACTCCAGATACACTATGGCTACACCTTC. The variable domain in full, with the rest retrieved from reference TRBV2 and TRBJ1-2, is EPEVTQTPSHQVTQMGQEVILRCVPISNHLYFYWYRQILGQKVEFLVSFYNNEISEKSEIFDDQFSVERPDGSNFTLKIRSTKLEDSAMYFCASSELQIHYGYTFGSGTRLTVV.

The J gene is TRBJ2-7, the V gene TRBV6-5, with a possible D match to TRBD1 (5 bases). The CDR3 has 15 residues. Trimming took off 0 bases at V and 2 bases at J, with 11 bases between the two ends. The germline CDR1 and CDR2 sequences are MNHEY and SVGAGI. This CDR3 reads CASSYSNRRPYEQYF. CDR3 DNA sequence: TGTGCCAGCAGTTACTCGAACAGGCGCCCCTACGAGCAGTACTTC.

The chain couples TRBV5-1 to TRBJ1-2, with D perhaps matching TRBD1 (6 bases). CDR3 length equals 14 residues. V was trimmed by 1 base and J by 7 bases, leaving 14 bases between them. Germline V lookup: CDR1 SGHRS, CDR2 YFSETQ. CDR3 nucleotides: TGCGCCAGCAGCTTGCGGACAGATCACGGTGGCTACACCTTC. Translated: CASSLRTDHGGYTF. Drawing the rest from reference TRBV5-1 and TRBJ1-2, the complete variable domain is KAGVTQTPRYLIKTRGQQVTLSCSPISGHRSVSWYQQTPGQGLQFLFEYFSETQRNKGNFPGRFSGRQFSNSRSEMNVSTLELGDSALYLCASSLRTDHGGYTFGSGTRLTVV.

The chain uses TRBV11-2 and TRBJ2-7, with TRBD2 identical over 10 bases. The CDR3 has 16 amino acids. Germline V gene data show CDR1 as SGHAT and CDR2 as FQNNGV. With 1 base clipped from V and 5 bases from J, the junction kept 8 bases outside the gene matches. CDR3 in DNA: TGTGCCAGCAGCTTAGGGCTAGCGGGAGTCGATGACGAGCAGTACTTC. Translating it yields CASSLGLAGVDDEQYF.

The V call is TRBV7-2, the J call TRBJ2-3, with 14 bases lining up with TRBD2. The germline V gene encodes CDR1 SGHTA and CDR2 FQGNSA. Trimming removed 8 bases from V and 4 bases from J; junction bases left unmatched: 11. The CDR3 runs to 17 residues. The CDR3 DNA sequence: TGTGCCAGCGGACCCGGGACTAGCGGGAGACGATCAGATACGCAGTATTTT. It is translated as CASGPGTSGRRSDTQYF.

The chain employs TRBV6-5 and TRBJ2-2, with a tentative D call TRBD2 (5 bases). V was cut by 6 bases and J by 6 bases, with 14 bases left in between. The CDR3 has 14 amino acids. Germline-derived CDR1 and CDR2 are MNHEY and SVGAGI. This CDR3 reads CASREASVAGELFF. As DNA, the CDR3 is TGTGCCAGCAGGGAGGCGAGCGTGGCCGGGGAGCTGTTTTTT.

The CDR3 sequence is CAWSRGQGNYGYTF. As DNA, the CDR3 is TGTGCCTGGAGTAGGGGACAGGGAAACTATGGCTACACCTTC. The rearrangement uses TRBV30 and TRBJ1-2, with 9 bases identical to TRBD1. The junction had 3 bases not matched to a gene; V was cut back by 2 bases and J by 2 bases. Germline CDR1 is GTSNPN and CDR2 is SVGIG (reference sequence). This CDR3 has 14 amino acids.

The chain is built from TRBV19 and TRBJ1-5, with unresolved D. Trimming cost V 8 bases and J 3 bases, with 11 bases left between them. CDR3 length: 13 residues. The V gene's germline CDR1 is LNHDA and CDR2 SQIVND (reference sequence). The CDR3 nucleotides are TGTGCCAGTGGCCAGAGCTACAATCAGCCCCAGCATTTT. Translation gives CASGQSYNQPQHF.

The genes are TRBV25-1 and TRBJ2-4, with D perhaps matching TRBD1 (6 bases). In germline, CDR1 is MGHDK, CDR2 SYGVNS. CDR3 length equals 15 residues. V lost 0 bases and J lost 1, with 7 bases in between. Written as DNA, the CDR3 is TGTGCCAGCAGTGAATATACAGGGGCCAAAAACATTCAGTACTTC. Its translation: CASSEYTGAKNIQYF.